This T cell receptor (beta chain) derives from a study of CD8 T cells in Susac syndrome. Findings and limits, study-wide: As the study acknowledged, the number of individuals in its TCR sequencing and HLA analysis was relatively small.

Random hexamers were used to reverse transcribe roughly 0.45 to 1 ug of RNA. From the immunoSEQ multiplex PCR reads, TCRdb called clonotypes with MiXCR, one entry per CDR3 protein. The profile shows 160,000 or so distinct CDR3 sequences, roughly 92% of them singletons. Points on this clonotype: The antigen is not known.

The germline V gene has CDR1 DFQATT and CDR2 SNEGSKA (reference sequence). The germline V and J ends were trimmed by 5 bases and 9 bases, with 25 bases remaining between them. The CDR3 length is 15 residues. The diagnostic criteria were recently defined, and patients with Susac syndrome met them for definite or probable disease. The sequenced material came from CD4+ T cells from PBMCs. The chain carries TRBV20-1 and TRBJ2-5, with D possibly TRBD2 on 6 matching bases. The receptor's source is a human donor with Susac syndrome. In nucleotides, the CDR3 is TGCAGTGCTCTCGAAGGGGACGCCCAATGGGGGGCCCAGTACTTC. It is translated as CSALEGDAQWGAQYF.